Listed below are T cell receptor beta chains from one sample, sequenced in a study of CD8+ T cells in alopecia areata. Sequencing used immunoSEQ multiplex PCR; TCRdb keeps in-frame clones, though not all of them. The profile shows 110,000 or so clones, less than 60% of them singletons. The specimen was CD4+ T cells sorted from blood, collected at week 24, from a patient treated with tofacitinib. The origin of the receptors is a human donor with alopecia areata. Each CDR3 is given with its conserved first and last residue. Each record gives: J gene, D gene, clone size, V gene, CDR3 DNA, CDR3 protein. The D gene is left open where the match is weak. The size entry is marked missing in some rows and otherwise reads once, few, many or a size class.

j_call: TRBJ2-5
d_call: .
clone_size: .
v_call: TRBV18
cdr3_nt: TGTGCCAGCTCATCTACCTTCTCCGGGGAGACCCAGTACTTC
cdr3_aa: CASSSTFSGETQYF

j_call: TRBJ2-5
d_call: .
clone_size: .
v_call: TRBV15
cdr3_nt: TGTGCCACCAGCAGAGGGACCAGCGGCTTAGAGACCCAGTACTTC
cdr3_aa: CATSRGTSGLETQYF

j_call: TRBJ2-1
d_call: .
clone_size: .
v_call: TRBV11-2
cdr3_nt: TGTGCCAGCAGCTTAGACCTGGGTCTCAATGAGCAGTTCTTC
cdr3_aa: CASSLDLGLNEQFF

j_call: TRBJ2-7
d_call: TRBD2
clone_size: .
v_call: TRBV2
cdr3_nt: TGTGCCCAGCAAGAGCGGGGGGTCTACGAGCAGTACTTC
cdr3_aa: CAQQERGVYEQYF

j_call: TRBJ1-5
d_call: .
clone_size: .
v_call: TRBV5-1
cdr3_nt: TGCGCCAGCAGCCCGGCCGGACTCAATCAGCCCCAGCATTTT
cdr3_aa: CASSPAGLNQPQHF

j_call: TRBJ1-2
d_call: .
clone_size: few
v_call: TRBV4-1
cdr3_nt: TGCGCCAGCAGCCGGGACCTCGGCTCTCACTATGGCTACACCTTC
cdr3_aa: CASSRDLGSHYGYTF

j_call: TRBJ1-6
d_call: TRBD1
clone_size: few
v_call: TRBV5-6
cdr3_nt: TGTGCCAGCAGCTCCGGAACAGGGGGATCACCCCTCCACTTT
cdr3_aa: CASSSGTGGSPLHF

j_call: TRBJ1-6
d_call: .
clone_size: once
v_call: TRBV7-3
cdr3_nt: TGTGCCAGCAGCGCGTCCTTGGGTTCACCCCTCCACTTT
cdr3_aa: CASSASLGSPLHF

j_call: TRBJ2-6
d_call: .
clone_size: .
v_call: TRBV5-1
cdr3_nt: TGCGCCAGCAGCCGAGGGGACGCTGGGGCCAACGTCCTGACTTTC
cdr3_aa: CASSRGDAGANVLTF

j_call: TRBJ1-6
d_call: .
clone_size: .
v_call: TRBV10-3
cdr3_nt: TGTGCCATCAGTGAGGACATAGGGCTCGATAATTCACCCCTCCACTTT
cdr3_aa: CAISEDIGLDNSPLHF